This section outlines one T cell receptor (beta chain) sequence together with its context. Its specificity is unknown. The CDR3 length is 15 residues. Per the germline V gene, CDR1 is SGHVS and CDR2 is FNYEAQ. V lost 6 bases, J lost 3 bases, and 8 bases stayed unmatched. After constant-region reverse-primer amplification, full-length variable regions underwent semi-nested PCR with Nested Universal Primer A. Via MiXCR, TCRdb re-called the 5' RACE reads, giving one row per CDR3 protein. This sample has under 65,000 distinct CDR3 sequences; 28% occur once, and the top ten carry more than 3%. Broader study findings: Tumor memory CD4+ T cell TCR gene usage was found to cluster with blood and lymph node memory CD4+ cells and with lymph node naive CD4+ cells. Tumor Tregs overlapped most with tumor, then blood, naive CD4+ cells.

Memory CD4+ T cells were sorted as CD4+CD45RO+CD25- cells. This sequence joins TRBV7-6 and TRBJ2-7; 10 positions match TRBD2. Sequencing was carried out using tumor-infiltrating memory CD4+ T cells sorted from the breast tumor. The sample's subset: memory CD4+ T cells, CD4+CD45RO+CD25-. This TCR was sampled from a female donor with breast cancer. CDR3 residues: CASSQAGGGLYEQYF. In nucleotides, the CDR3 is TGTGCCAGCAGTCAAGCGGGAGGGGGGCTCTACGAGCAGTACTTC. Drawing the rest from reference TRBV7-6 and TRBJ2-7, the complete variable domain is GAGVSQSPRYKVTKRGQDVALRCDPISGHVSLYWYRQALGQGPEFLTYFNYEAQQDKSGLPNDRFSAERPEGSISTLTIQRTEQRDSAMYRCASSQAGGGLYEQYFGPGTRLTVT.